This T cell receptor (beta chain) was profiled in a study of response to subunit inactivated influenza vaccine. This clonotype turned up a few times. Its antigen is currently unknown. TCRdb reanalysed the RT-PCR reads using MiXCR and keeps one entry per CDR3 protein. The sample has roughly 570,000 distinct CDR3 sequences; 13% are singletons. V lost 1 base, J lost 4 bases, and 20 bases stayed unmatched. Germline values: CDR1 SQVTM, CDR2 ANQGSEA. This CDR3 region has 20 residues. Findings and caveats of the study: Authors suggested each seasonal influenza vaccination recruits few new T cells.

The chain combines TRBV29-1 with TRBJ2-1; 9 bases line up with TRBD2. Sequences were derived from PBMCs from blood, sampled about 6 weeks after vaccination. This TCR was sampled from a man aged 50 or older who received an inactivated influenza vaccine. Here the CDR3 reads CSVEASAGGGLGGYYNEQFF. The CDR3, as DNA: TGCAGCGTTGAAGCTTCAGCGGGAGGAGGATTGGGGGGGTATTACAATGAGCAGTTCTTC.